The 15 T cell receptor beta chains reported below all come from one sample, sequenced in a study of identical twins. Using its own MiXCR run on the 5' RACE reads, TCRdb lists one record per CDR3 protein. The top ten clones hold over 4% of a sample with hundreds of thousands of distinct CDR3 sequences, 20% to 25% of them seen once. The same sample was also used in a study of T cells expressing NK-cell markers.

Sequenced: PBMCs. These receptors were taken from a woman aged 18-35 years in good health.

This clonotype was picked up a small number of times. The chain joins TRBV20-1 to TRBJ1-3, with 8 bases fitting TRBD1. V gave up 1 base and J gave up 3 bases; unmatched junction bases: 8. CDR1 is DFQATT and CDR2 is SNEGSKA in the germline V gene (reference sequence). CDR3 length: 16 residues. CDR3 sequence reads: CSARVQGAKLGNTIYF. The CDR3 nucleotides are TGCAGTGCTAGAGTCCAGGGGGCGAAACTTGGAAACACCATATATTTT.

Only a few counts were recorded for this clonotype. This chain links TRBV7-3 with TRBJ1-1; tentatively, D is TRBD1 (5 bases). Germline CDR1 and CDR2: SGHTA and FQGTGA. V lost 5 bases to trimming and J lost 5 bases, with 18 bases between them. The CDR3 sequence is 15 residues long. The CDR3 reads CASSPPLGGRTEAFF. The CDR3 coding sequence is TGTGCCAGCAGCCCCCCACTGGGGGGTCGGACTGAAGCTTTCTTT.

This chain uses TRBV5-1 with TRBJ2-7; weak D call: TRBD2 (7 bases). Germline CDR1 is SGHRS and CDR2 is YFSETQ. V lost 3 bases and J lost 2, with 15 bases in between. This CDR3 is built from 15 residues. The DNA for the CDR3 is TGCGCCAGCAGCTCTATCAAGGGGGGGACCTACGAGCAGTACTTC. The encoded protein is CASSSIKGGTYEQYF.

This clonotype was seen many times. The chain joins TRBV12-3 or TRBV12-4 to TRBJ1-5; D is unclear. V dropped 8 bases and J dropped 5 bases, with 10 bases sitting between them. The CDR3 spans 12 residues. CDR3 loop: CASGSMDQPQHF. In DNA, the CDR3 is TGTGCCAGCGGTAGCATGGATCAGCCCCAGCATTTT.

This clonotype was seen only once. The gene calls are TRBV6-2 or TRBV6-3 and TRBJ2-1, with 11 bases identical to TRBD2. Germline V lookup: CDR1 MNHEY, CDR2 SVGEGT. The V segment lost 0 bases and the J segment 0 bases; nucleotides outside the gene matches: 10. This CDR3 spans 20 amino acids. The CDR3 DNA reads as TGTGCCAGCAGTTACTCCCTTTTCCTAGCGGGAGGTAGCTCCTACAATGAGCAGTTCTTC. Its protein product is CASSYSLFLAGGSSYNEQFF.

This chain uses TRBV7-9 with TRBJ1-1; TRBD1 might be the D (5 bases). The CDR3 loop spans 15 amino acids. Trimming stripped 5 bases from V and 0 bases from J, with 13 bases between. The germline V gene encodes CDR1 SEHNR and CDR2 FQNEAQ (reference sequence). CDR3 DNA sequence: TGTGCCAGCAGCCCCCCAGGGTCAATGAACACTGAAGCTTTCTTT. This encodes CASSPPGSMNTEAFF.

The sample holds a few counts of this clonotype. The rearrangement uses TRBV7-9 and TRBJ2-2; tentative D call: TRBD2 (5 bases). V was clipped by 2 bases and J by 1 base, with 11 bases between them. Per the germline V gene, CDR1 is SEHNR and CDR2 is FQNEAQ (reference sequence). This CDR3 region has 16 residues. The CDR3 here is CASSLLAGVNTGELFF. CDR3 nucleotide sequence: TGTGCCAGCAGCTTACTCGCGGGCGTGAACACCGGGGAGCTGTTTTTT.

A word on this clonotype: Just one base apart from a much larger clone, this may be a read error. The chain has TRBV6-5 and TRBJ2-1, with D perhaps TRBD1 or TRBD2 (5 bases each). Germline CDR1 is MNHEY and CDR2 is SVGAGI. The CDR3 has 14 residues. CDR3 in DNA: TGTGCCAGCAGTTGGATGAGGGACCGCAATGAGCAGCTCTTC. Translation: CASSWMRDRNEQLF.

This clonotype was seen only a few times. The chain employs TRBV15 and TRBJ2-5; D gene uncertain. The CDR3 has 15 amino acids. CDR1 LNHNV and CDR2 YYDKDF come from the germline V gene (reference sequence). The V and J ends lost 0 bases and 2 bases respectively, with 10 bases between them. The CDR3 sequence: CATSRDLTSQETQYF. Written as DNA, the CDR3 is TGTGCCACCAGCAGAGATCTGACATCGCAAGAGACCCAGTACTTC.

The CDR3 sequence: CASSPYGQGLSGANVLTF. Written as DNA, the CDR3 is TGCGCCAGCAGCCCCTACGGACAGGGTCTGTCTGGGGCCAACGTCCTGACTTTC. The chain is built from TRBV5-1 and TRBJ2-6, with 8 bases matching TRBD1. The CDR3 contains 18 residues. Germline V CDR1 and CDR2: SGHRS, YFSETQ. Unmatched junction bases numbered 10, after V lost 4 bases and J lost 1 base.

The chain joins TRBV12-3 or TRBV12-4 to TRBJ2-3, with 7 positions matching TRBD2. The J segment lost 4 bases and the V segment lost 0 bases, leaving 4 bases of the junction unmatched. CDR3 length equals 15 residues. The CDR3 reads CASSLAGGSADTQYF. The CDR3 DNA reads TGTGCCAGCAGTTTAGCGGGAGGGTCGGCAGATACGCAGTATTTT.

The DNA of the CDR3 is TGCAGCGTTGAACGACTAGCCTTCAATGAGCAGTTCTTC. It translates to CSVERLAFNEQFF. The V call is TRBV29-1, the J call TRBJ2-1, with 7 bases aligning to TRBD2. The CDR3 spans 13 residues. CDR1 is SQVTM, CDR2 ANQGSEA, per germline. V lost 2 bases and J lost 6; bases outside the gene matches: 4.

This clonotype was seen at least ten times. This chain uses TRBV20-1 with TRBJ2-5; TRBD2 matches 8 bases. Looked up from germline, CDR1 is DFQATT and CDR2 is SNEGSKA (reference sequence). V shed 6 bases, J shed 1 base, and the junction held 4 bases outside the gene matches. The length of the CDR3 is 13 residues. CDR3 residues: CSAPRGVQETQYF. In nucleotides, the CDR3 is TGCAGTGCCCCGCGGGGGGTCCAAGAGACCCAGTACTTC.

This clonotype was recorded a few times. The V call is TRBV7-2, the J call TRBJ2-1; 8 positions match TRBD2. Germline assignment: CDR1 SGHTA and CDR2 FQGNSA. Germline trimming cut 6 bases from V and 6 bases from J; bases unmatched to any gene: 7. This CDR3 contains 14 residues. The CDR3 DNA is TGTGCCAGCAGATACGGACTAGCAGTCAATGAGCAGTTCTTC. It codes for CASRYGLAVNEQFF.

J is TRBJ1-4 and V is TRBV9, with D uncertain. Germline loops: CDR1 SGDLS, CDR2 YYNGEE. The germline V and J ends were trimmed by 5 bases and 1 base, with 9 bases remaining between them. CDR3 length: 14 amino acids. The CDR3 DNA follows: TGTGCCAGCAGTTCTGACCTAACTAATGAAAAACTGTTTTTT. Amino acid sequence: CASSSDLTNEKLFF.